A single sample gave rise to the 10 T cell receptor beta chains below, sequenced in a study of memory CD4+ T cells and cytomegalovirus serostatus. Single viable CD3+CD4+CD8-CD45RO+ cells were sorted as the memory CD4+ T cells. Assay: immunoSEQ multiplex PCR; the TCRdb copy retains only in-frame clones and omits some. Counted here are approximately 42,000 clones, around three quarters occurring once; the ten biggest clones make up approximately 1.2%. Input material: memory CD4+ T cells from blood. Receptor source: an adult in good health and CMV-seronegative.

The chain employs TRBV7-9 and TRBJ1-1; 11 bases align to TRBD1. Germline CDR1 is SEHNR and CDR2 is FQNEAQ (reference sequence). The junction had 9 bases not matched to a gene; V was cut back by 5 bases and J by 4 bases. The CDR3 is 16 residues long. The DNA for the CDR3 is TGTGCCAGCAGCGCCGGACAGGGGGCGCCTTTCACTGAAGCTTTCTTT. Protein: CASSAGQGAPFTEAFF.

The V call is TRBV7-9, the J call TRBJ2-2, with D possibly TRBD2 on 6 matching bases. This CDR3 comprises 17 residues. V lost 1 base and J lost 1, with 13 bases in between. Looked up from germline, CDR1 is SEHNR and CDR2 is FQNEAQ (reference sequence). In DNA form, the CDR3 reads TGTGCCAGCAGCTTAGTTCCGACTAGAAAGAACACCGGGGAGCTGTTTTTT. It codes for CASSLVPTRKNTGELFF.

This chain joins TRBV29-1 and TRBJ2-7, with 9 bases aligning to TRBD1. The junction had 10 bases not matched to a gene; V was cut back by 7 bases and J by 6 bases. This CDR3 is 13 amino acids long. From germline, CDR1 is SQVTM and CDR2 ANQGSEA. Written as DNA, the CDR3 is TGCAGCGCCGAGGGGGACAGGGAGCCCGAGCAGTACTTC. It yields the protein CSAEGDREPEQYF.

This chain links TRBV2 with TRBJ2-7; D is undetermined. Per germline, CDR1 SNHLY and CDR2 FYNNEI. This CDR3 region has 13 residues. Trimming took off 4 bases at V and 2 bases at J, with 9 bases between the two ends. CDR3: CASSVVTPYEQYF. In nucleotides, the CDR3 is TGTGCCAGCAGTGTGGTGACCCCCTACGAGCAGTACTTC.

This rearrangement joins TRBV5-1 to TRBJ1-3; 7 nucleotides align to TRBD1. The CDR3 sequence is 14 residues long. V was pared by 4 bases and J by 2 bases, with 3 bases of the junction left unmatched. The germline V gene has CDR1 SGHRS and CDR2 YFSETQ. The CDR3 DNA sequence: TGCGCCAGCAGCAGGGGGCGGCCTGGAAACACCATATATTTT. This encodes CASSRGRPGNTIYF.

This rearrangement joins TRBV5-1 to TRBJ1-2; 11 nucleotides align to TRBD1. Germline V lookup: CDR1 SGHRS, CDR2 YFSETQ. Trimming cost V 4 bases and J 4 bases; bases outside gene matches: 15. The CDR3 is made up of 18 amino acids. The CDR3 region is CASSPEPGQGGYGYGYTF. CDR3 nucleotides: TGCGCCAGCAGCCCCGAGCCGGGACAGGGGGGTTACGGCTATGGCTACACCTTC.

In its sample, this clone was seen a few times. The chain employs TRBV25-1 and TRBJ1-3, with TRBD1 as a possible D gene (5 bases). This CDR3 has 13 amino acids. Per the germline V gene, CDR1 is MGHDK and CDR2 is SYGVNS. Trimming stripped 4 bases from V and 5 bases from J, with 9 bases between. The chain's CDR3 is CASSVGDRNTIYF. CDR3 bases: TGTGCCAGCAGTGTGGGGGATCGAAACACCATATATTTT.

The chain carries TRBV5-6 and TRBJ2-6; D gene unclear. Germline-derived CDR1 and CDR2 are SGHDT and YYEEEE. V gave up 2 bases and J gave up 4 bases, with 4 bases separating them. The CDR3 extends over 13 amino acids. The CDR3 DNA reads TGTGCCAGCAGCTTACTCGGGGCCAACGTCCTGACTTTC. This sequence encodes CASSLLGANVLTF.

CDR3 coding DNA: TGTGCCAGCTCACTAGCGGGTGCGACAGGGTCGGTCCAGTACTTC. Protein sequence: CASSLAGATGSVQYF. The chain has TRBV18 and TRBJ2-5; D possibly uses TRBD1 or TRBD2 (7 bases each). V was trimmed by 4 bases and J by 10 bases, leaving 22 bases between them. Germline V gene sequence: CDR1 KGHSH, CDR2 LQKENI. This CDR3 contains 15 residues.

In its sample, this clone was seen a few times. The chain combines TRBV4-1 with TRBJ1-4; D uncertain. Per the germline V gene, CDR1 is MGHRA and CDR2 is YSYEKL. Trimming removed 4 bases from V and 5 bases from J, with 20 bases in between. This CDR3 region has 17 residues. CDR3 residues: CASSREGSGSKNEKLFF. DNA for the CDR3: TGCGCCAGCAGCCGCGAAGGGTCGGGGTCGAAGAATGAAAAACTGTTTTTT.